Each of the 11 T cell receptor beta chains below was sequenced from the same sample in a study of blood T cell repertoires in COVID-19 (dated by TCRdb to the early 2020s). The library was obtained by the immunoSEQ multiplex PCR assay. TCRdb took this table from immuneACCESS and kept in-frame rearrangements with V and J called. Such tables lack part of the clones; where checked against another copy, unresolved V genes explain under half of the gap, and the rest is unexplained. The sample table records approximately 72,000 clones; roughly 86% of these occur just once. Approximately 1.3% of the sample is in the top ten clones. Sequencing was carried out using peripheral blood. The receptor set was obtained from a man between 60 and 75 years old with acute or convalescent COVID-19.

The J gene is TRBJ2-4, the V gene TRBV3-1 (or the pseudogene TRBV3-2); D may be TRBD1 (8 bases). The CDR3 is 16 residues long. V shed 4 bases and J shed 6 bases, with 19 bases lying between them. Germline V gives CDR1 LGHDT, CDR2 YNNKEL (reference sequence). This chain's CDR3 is CASSPKSTGGGNIQYF. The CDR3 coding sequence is TGTGCCAGCAGCCCGAAATCAACAGGGGGGGGAAACATTCAGTACTTC.

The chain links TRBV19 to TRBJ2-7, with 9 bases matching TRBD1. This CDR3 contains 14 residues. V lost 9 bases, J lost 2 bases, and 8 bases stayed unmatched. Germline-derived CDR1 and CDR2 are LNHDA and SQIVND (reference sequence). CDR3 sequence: CASHPGTGPYEQYF. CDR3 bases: TGTGCCAGCCATCCCGGGACAGGGCCCTACGAGCAGTACTTC. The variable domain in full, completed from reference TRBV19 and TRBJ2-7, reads DGGITQSPKYLFRKEGQNVTLSCEQNLNHDAMYWYRQDPGQGLRLIYYSQIVNDFQKGDIAEGYSVSREKKESFPLTVTSAQKNPTAFYLCASHPGTGPYEQYFGPGTRLTVT.

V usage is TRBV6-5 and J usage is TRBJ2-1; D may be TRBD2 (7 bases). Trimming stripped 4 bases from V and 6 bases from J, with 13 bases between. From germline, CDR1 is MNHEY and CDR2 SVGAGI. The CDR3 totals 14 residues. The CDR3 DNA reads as TGTGCCAGCAGTTGGGGGGGCGTAGGCAATGAGCAGTTCTTC. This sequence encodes CASSWGGVGNEQFF.

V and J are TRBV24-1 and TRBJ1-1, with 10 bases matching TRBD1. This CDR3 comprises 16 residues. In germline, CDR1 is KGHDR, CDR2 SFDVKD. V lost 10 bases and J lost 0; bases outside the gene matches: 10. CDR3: CATRTGGRGLNTEAFF. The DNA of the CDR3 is TGTGCCACTAGGACAGGGGGAAGGGGCCTGAACACTGAAGCTTTCTTT.

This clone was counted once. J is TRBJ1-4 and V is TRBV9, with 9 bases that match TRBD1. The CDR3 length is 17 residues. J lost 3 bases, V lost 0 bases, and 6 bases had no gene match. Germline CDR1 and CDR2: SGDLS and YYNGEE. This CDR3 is CASSVALGQGANEKLFF. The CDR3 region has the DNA TGTGCCAGCAGCGTAGCTTTGGGACAGGGTGCTAATGAAAAACTGTTTTTT.

CDR3 sequence reads: CASSQGQGTYNEQFF. The CDR3 DNA reads as TGCGCCAGCAGTCAGGGACAGGGAACCTACAATGAGCAGTTCTTC. V is TRBV10-2 and J is TRBJ2-1, with TRBD1 identical over 9 bases. CDR1 WSHSY and CDR2 SAAADI come from the germline V gene. The CDR3 has 15 amino acids. With 5 bases clipped from V and 2 bases from J, the junction kept 4 bases outside the gene matches.

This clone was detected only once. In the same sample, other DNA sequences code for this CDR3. The CDR3 region has the DNA TGTGCCACCAGCAGAGTCAGGGGGACGGGAGCTTTCTTT. This translates into CATSRVRGTGAFF. V is TRBV15 and J is TRBJ1-1; 7 nucleotides align to TRBD1. From germline, CDR1 is LNHNV and CDR2 YYDKDF (reference sequence). This CDR3 region has 13 residues. Losses at the gene ends were 1 base for V and 10 bases for J; bases not matched to a gene: 6.

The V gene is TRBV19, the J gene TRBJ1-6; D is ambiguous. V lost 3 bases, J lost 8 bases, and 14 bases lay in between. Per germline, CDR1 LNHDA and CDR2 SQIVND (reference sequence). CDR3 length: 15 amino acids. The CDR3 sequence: CASSMEAGEYSPLHF. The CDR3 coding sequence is TGTGCCAGTAGTATGGAGGCAGGAGAGTATTCACCCCTCCACTTT.

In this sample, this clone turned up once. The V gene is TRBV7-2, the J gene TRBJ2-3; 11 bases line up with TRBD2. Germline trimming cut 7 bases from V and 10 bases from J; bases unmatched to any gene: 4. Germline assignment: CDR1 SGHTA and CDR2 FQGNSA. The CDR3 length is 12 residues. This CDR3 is CASTSSGGPQYF. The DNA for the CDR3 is TGTGCCAGCACCTCTAGCGGGGGGCCGCAGTATTTT. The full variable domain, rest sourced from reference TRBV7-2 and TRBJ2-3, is GAGVSQSPSNKVTEKGKDVELRCDPISGHTALYWYRQSLGQGLEFLIYFQGNSAPDKSGLPSDRFSAERTGGSVSTLTIQRTQQEDSAVYLCASTSSGGPQYFGPGTRLTVL.

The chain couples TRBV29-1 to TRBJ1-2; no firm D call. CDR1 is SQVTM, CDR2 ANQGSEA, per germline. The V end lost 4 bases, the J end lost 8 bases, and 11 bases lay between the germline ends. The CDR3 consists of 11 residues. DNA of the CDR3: TGCAGCGTTGGAAGCTTTCGCGGCTACACCTTC. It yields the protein CSVGSFRGYTF.

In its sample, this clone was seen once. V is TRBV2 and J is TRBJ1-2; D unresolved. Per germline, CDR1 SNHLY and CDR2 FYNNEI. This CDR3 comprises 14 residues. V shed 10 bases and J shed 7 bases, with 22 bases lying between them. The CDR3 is CATKYELQGGGYTF. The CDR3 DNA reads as TGTGCCACCAAATACGAGCTTCAAGGCGGTGGCTACACCTTC. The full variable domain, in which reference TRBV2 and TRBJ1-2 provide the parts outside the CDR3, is EPEVTQTPSHQVTQMGQEVILRCVPISNHLYFYWYRQILGQKVEFLVSFYNNEISEKSEIFDDQFSVERPDGSNFTLKIRSTKLEDSAMYFCATKYELQGGGYTFGSGTRLTVV.